Shown below are 28 T cell receptor beta chains from a single sample sequenced in a study of blood T cell repertoires in COVID-19 (dated by TCRdb to about 2020). Library preparation employed the immunoSEQ multiplex PCR assay. TCRdb retrieved this table from immuneACCESS and kept in-frame rearrangements only. Not all clones are present; in checked studies, unresolved V genes account for under half, and no reason is known for the remainder. In this sample the table shows about 270,000 clones, around 86% of which occur a single time. The leading ten clones occupy 2.6% of the sample. The sequenced sample consisted of PBMCs or T cells enriched from blood (not recorded which). Source of these receptors: a woman in her late teens or twenties who had recovered from COVID-19.

The chain joins TRBV28 to TRBJ2-7; possibly TRBD1 for D (5 bases). There are 12 residues in the CDR3. CDR1 is MDHEN and CDR2 is SYDVKM in the germline V gene. V was cut by 11 bases and J by 0 bases, with 11 bases left in between. The CDR3 sequence: CAVQTDSYEQYF. The CDR3 DNA reads TGTGCCGTCCAGACAGACTCCTACGAGCAGTACTTC.

The CDR3 protein is CASSLPSGIYEQYF. The CDR3 region has the DNA TGTGCCAGCAGTTTGCCTAGCGGGATCTACGAGCAGTACTTC. V is TRBV28 and J is TRBJ2-7, with 9 bases aligning to TRBD2. The CDR3 length is 14 residues. V gave up 3 bases and J gave up 3 bases; unmatched junction bases: 3. The germline gives CDR1 MDHEN, CDR2 SYDVKM. The whole variable domain, remainder taken from reference TRBV28 and TRBJ2-7, is DVKVTQSSRYLVKRTGEKVFLECVQDMDHENMFWYRQDPGLGLRLIYFSYDVKMKEKGDIPEGYSVSREKKERFSLILESASTNQTSMYLCASSLPSGIYEQYFGPGTRLTVT.

The chain has TRBV25-1 and TRBJ2-5, with 7 bases aligning to TRBD1. The CDR3 consists of 15 residues. Germline CDR1 and CDR2: MGHDK and SYGVNS. V lost 4 bases to trimming and J lost 5 bases; unmatched junction nucleotides: 10. As DNA, the CDR3 is TGTGCCAGCAGTGGTCGGACAGGATTTGGGGAGACCCAGTACTTC. The encoded protein is CASSGRTGFGETQYF.

In this sample, this clone turned up once. The chain uses TRBV18 and TRBJ1-1, with no clear D. Germline V gives CDR1 KGHSH, CDR2 LQKENI. This CDR3 contains 13 residues. The germline V and J ends were trimmed by 4 bases and 8 bases, with 14 bases remaining between them. The CDR3 coding sequence is TGTGCCAGCTCACTGGTCGGGATTAAAGAAGCTTTCTTT. Encoded protein: CASSLVGIKEAFF. The whole variable domain, remainder taken from reference TRBV18 and TRBJ1-1, is NAGVMQNPRHLVRRRGQEARLRCSPMKGHSHVYWYRQLPEEGLKFMVYLQKENIIDESGMPKERFSAEFPKEGPSILRIQQVVRGDSAAYFCASSLVGIKEAFFGQGTRLTVV.

The J gene is TRBJ1-1, the V gene TRBV25-1, with D hard to call. The germline CDR1 and CDR2 sequences are MGHDK and SYGVNS. V lost 0 bases, J lost 6 bases, and 14 bases lay in between. The CDR3 totals 15 residues. The CDR3 bases are TGTGCCAGCAGTGAATATTTTGGGGTGGAGGCTGAAGCTTTCTTT. Protein: CASSEYFGVEAEAFF.

The chain recombines TRBV3-1 (or the pseudogene TRBV3-2) with TRBJ1-2, with 7 bases aligning to TRBD1. The CDR3 covers 17 residues. Trimming took 4 bases from V and 0 from J; bases not matched to a gene: 11. Germline V CDR1 and CDR2: LGHDT, YNNKEL (reference sequence). CDR3 in amino acids: CASSLTGTELANYGYTF. The CDR3 DNA sequence: TGTGCCAGCAGCCTAACCGGGACAGAGTTAGCTAACTATGGCTACACCTTC.

V is TRBV29-1 and J is TRBJ1-1; 9 bases are a match to TRBD1. The CDR3 is 13 residues long. In germline, CDR1 is SQVTM, CDR2 ANQGSEA. The V and J ends lost 7 bases and 4 bases, in that order; junction bases with no gene match: 7. In nucleotides, the CDR3 is TGCAGCGGCCGGGGACAGGGTGTCACTGAAGCTTTCTTT. Encoded protein: CSGRGQGVTEAFF. The full variable domain, its missing parts supplied by reference TRBV29-1 and TRBJ1-1, is SAVISQKPSRDICQRGTSLTIQCQVDSQVTMMFWYRQQPGQSLTLIATANQGSEATYESGFVIDKFPISRPNLTFSTLTVSNMSPEDSSIYLCSGRGQGVTEAFFGQGTRLTVV.

This chain uses TRBV5-1 with TRBJ2-3; D uncertain. CDR3 length equals 15 residues. The germline V and J ends were trimmed by 5 bases and 0 bases, with 13 bases remaining between them. CDR1 SGHRS and CDR2 YFSETQ come from the germline V gene. CDR3 nucleotide sequence: TGCGCCAGCAGAAGTTCCGGGTATAGCACAGATACGCAGTATTTT. It specifies CASRSSGYSTDTQYF.

This rearrangement joins TRBV27 to TRBJ2-6; 10 bases map to TRBD2. This CDR3 contains 17 residues. CDR1 is MNHEY and CDR2 is SMNVEV in the germline V gene (reference sequence). The V segment lost 2 bases and the J segment 0 bases; nucleotides outside the gene matches: 1. CDR3 in amino acids: CASSLGTSASGANVLTF. CDR3 DNA: TGTGCCAGCAGTTTAGGGACTAGCGCCTCTGGGGCCAACGTCCTGACTTTC.

The chain couples TRBV5-4 to TRBJ1-1; D not resolved. This CDR3 comprises 13 residues. Trimming took 0 bases from V and 6 from J, leaving 9 bases between them. Germline V gives CDR1 SGHNT, CDR2 YYREEE (reference sequence). The CDR3 bases are TGTGCCAGCAGCTTGGCCGGGATCGCTGAAGCTTTCTTT. Protein product: CASSLAGIAEAFF.

The V call is TRBV5-1, the J call TRBJ2-5; perhaps TRBD1 as D (6 bases). Germline assignment: CDR1 SGHRS and CDR2 YFSETQ. The V end was cut by 0 bases, the J end by 8 bases, with 17 bases between. CDR3 length: 15 residues. This CDR3 reads CASSLDTGRIGTQYF. The CDR3 coding sequence is TGCGCCAGCAGCTTGGACACAGGGCGGATAGGTACCCAGTACTTC.

The chain recombines TRBV19 with TRBJ2-1; TRBD2 is a possible D gene (7 bases). This CDR3 has 14 residues. The ends were cut back, 7 bases at V and 4 bases at J, with 14 bases in the middle. Germline-derived CDR1 and CDR2 are LNHDA and SQIVND (reference sequence). CDR3 DNA sequence: TGTGCCAGTAAGGGGGGGCGCGAGTACAATGAGCAGTTCTTC. Amino acids: CASKGGREYNEQFF.

V usage is TRBV5-4 and J usage is TRBJ2-7; TRBD2 aligns across 9 bases. The CDR3 contains 15 residues. V lost 0 bases, J lost 2 bases, and 3 bases stayed unmatched. Germline V gene sequence: CDR1 SGHNT, CDR2 YYREEE (reference sequence). Here the CDR3 DNA reads TGTGCCAGCAGCTTGGGACTAGCGGAGACCTACGAGCAGTACTTC. As protein: CASSLGLAETYEQYF.

In DNA, the CDR3 is TGTGCCAGCAGTTACAGGGACAGCTACGAGCAGTACTTC. It translates to CASSYRDSYEQYF. This sequence joins TRBV6-5 and TRBJ2-7; 7 bases map to TRBD1. The CDR3 has 13 residues. Germline values: CDR1 MNHEY, CDR2 SVGAGI. V shed 2 bases, J shed 3 bases, and the junction held 1 base outside the gene matches.

J is TRBJ1-6 and V is TRBV30; no reliable D call. CDR1 is GTSNPN, CDR2 SVGIG, per germline (reference sequence). This CDR3 comprises 16 residues. Trimming pared 2 bases from V and 7 bases from J, leaving 18 bases between. The CDR3 sequence is CAWSPLETLHNSPLHF. The CDR3 DNA follows: TGTGCCTGGAGTCCTCTTGAGACACTGCACAATTCACCCCTCCACTTT.

J is TRBJ2-7 and V is TRBV7-9; no clear D gene. Trimming took off 5 bases at V and 7 bases at J, with 12 bases between the two ends. The CDR3 spans 12 residues. Looked up from germline, CDR1 is SEHNR and CDR2 is FQNEAQ (reference sequence). This CDR3 reads CASSVNTGEQYF. The CDR3 coding sequence is TGTGCCAGCAGCGTCAACACCGGGGAGCAGTACTTC.

For the CDR3, the DNA is TGTGCCAGCAGCAAAGACTCCCATTGGGGACAGGGGGACTACGAGCAGTACTTC. Translated, it gives CASSKDSHWGQGDYEQYF. This chain connects TRBV21-1 to TRBJ2-7; TRBD1, as called in the table, went unchecked against the DNA. TRBV21-1 is noted as a pseudogene. CDR3 length: 18 amino acids.

V usage is TRBV7-3 and J usage is TRBJ2-2; 9 bases are shared with TRBD1. The CDR3 is 16 residues long. The V and J ends lost 3 bases and 4 bases, in that order; junction bases with no gene match: 6. Germline assignment: CDR1 SGHTA and CDR2 FQGTGA. DNA for the CDR3: TGTGCCAGCAGCTTGACAGGGGGGTCCCTCACCGGGGAGCTGTTTTTT. Translating gives CASSLTGGSLTGELFF.

This sequence joins TRBV7-9 and TRBJ1-5; no clear D gene. Germline V gene lookup returns CDR1 SEHNR and CDR2 FQNEAQ (reference sequence). The CDR3 spans 12 residues. Trimming cost V 8 bases and J 2 bases, with 7 bases left between them. As DNA, the CDR3 is TGTGCCAGCGCGCAGGGCAATCAGCCCCAGCATTTT. It yields the protein CASAQGNQPQHF.

The rearrangement uses TRBV6-2 or TRBV6-3 and TRBJ1-5, with 9 bases identical to TRBD1. Germline CDR1 is MNHEY and CDR2 is SVGEGT. The junction had 7 bases not matched to a gene; V was cut back by 4 bases and J by 6 bases. The CDR3 spans 15 residues. The CDR3 reads CASSSRDRVGQPQHF. The CDR3 coding sequence is TGTGCCAGCAGTTCACGGGACAGGGTCGGTCAGCCCCAGCATTTT.

V usage is TRBV4-3 and J usage is TRBJ2-7; TRBD1 is a possible D gene (6 bases). CDR1 is LGHNA and CDR2 is YSLEER in the germline V gene. The V and J ends lost 1 base and 1 base respectively, with 11 bases between them. The CDR3 has 15 amino acids. The CDR3 sequence is CASSQGPGESYEQYF. The DNA for the CDR3 is TGCGCCAGCAGCCAAGGGCCAGGGGAGTCCTACGAGCAGTACTTC.

V usage is TRBV29-1 and J usage is TRBJ1-1; 11 positions agree with TRBD1. The germline V gene has CDR1 SQVTM and CDR2 ANQGSEA. The CDR3 is 18 amino acids. Trimming removed 1 base from V and 0 bases from J; junction bases left unmatched: 10. CDR3 in amino acids: CSVEGHLDRGRLNTEAFF. Here the CDR3 DNA reads TGCAGCGTTGAAGGGCATCTGGACAGGGGGCGCCTGAACACTGAAGCTTTCTTT. Full variable domain (remainder filled in from reference TRBV29-1 and TRBJ1-1): SAVISQKPSRDICQRGTSLTIQCQVDSQVTMMFWYRQQPGQSLTLIATANQGSEATYESGFVIDKFPISRPNLTFSTLTVSNMSPEDSSIYLCSVEGHLDRGRLNTEAFFGQGTRLTVV.

The genes are TRBV7-2 and TRBJ2-1; 7 nucleotides agree with TRBD2. There are 13 residues in the CDR3. V lost 0 bases, J lost 14 bases, and 7 bases stayed unmatched. In germline, CDR1 is SGHTA, CDR2 FQGNSA. In DNA form, the CDR3 reads TGTGCCAGCAGCTTAGCGCAGGGAGGGTCGGAGTTCTTC. Its translation is CASSLAQGGSEFF.

The V call is TRBV6-5, the J call TRBJ1-4, with a weak D call TRBD1 (5 bases). V lost 0 bases and J 8 bases, leaving 16 bases between the germline ends. CDR1 is MNHEY and CDR2 is SVGAGI in the germline V gene. The CDR3 covers 16 residues. This CDR3 reads CASSYSMIGVGEKLFF. The CDR3 nucleotides are TGTGCCAGCAGTTACTCGATGATAGGGGTCGGCGAAAAACTGTTTTTT.

V usage is TRBV28 and J usage is TRBJ2-3, with D possibly TRBD2 on 6 matching bases. The CDR3 extends over 13 amino acids. Between the trimmed V and J ends, which lost 6 bases and 3 bases, there was a span of 10 bases. Germline values: CDR1 MDHEN, CDR2 SYDVKM. In DNA, the CDR3 is TGTGCCAGCAGGCGGGCGGGAACAGATACGCAGTATTTT. Its protein product is CASRRAGTDTQYF.

The V and J genes are TRBV12-3 or TRBV12-4 and TRBJ1-1; 7 bases match TRBD1. The CDR3 loop spans 12 amino acids. Trimming at V came to 5 bases and at J to 9 bases, leaving 6 bases not matched to a gene. CDR3 sequence: CASSPTTGKAFF. The CDR3 bases are TGTGCCAGCAGTCCGACGACAGGGAAAGCTTTCTTT.

This clone was observed a handful of times. The J gene is TRBJ1-4, the V gene TRBV7-2; 10 bases are shared with TRBD1. In germline, CDR1 is SGHTA, CDR2 FQGNSA. This CDR3 is 16 amino acids long. V was pared by 5 bases and J by 4 bases, with 7 bases of the junction left unmatched. Here the CDR3 reads CASSAVGQGFNEKLFF. CDR3 coding DNA: TGTGCCAGCAGCGCCGTGGGACAGGGGTTTAATGAAAAACTGTTTTTT.

This chain uses TRBV4-3 with TRBJ1-5; D might be TRBD1 (5 bases). In germline, CDR1 is LGHNA, CDR2 YSLEER. V lost 3 bases to trimming and J lost 0 bases, with 6 bases between them. CDR3 length: 14 amino acids. CDR3 sequence reads: CASSQTASNQPQHF. The CDR3 DNA sequence: TGCGCCAGCAGCCAGACAGCTAGCAATCAGCCCCAGCATTTT.